A single sample is the source of the 7 T cell receptor beta chains below, sequenced in a study of CD8 T cells in ankylosing spondylitis. TCRdb re-called the 5' RACE reads through MiXCR, storing one row per CDR3 protein. The repertoire holds about 230,000 distinct CDR3 sequences, with less than 9.5% as singletons. The specimen sequenced was blood, either unsorted or a sorted T cell fraction (not recorded which). These receptors originate from a female donor with ankylosing spondylitis or in good health (not recorded which).

This clonotype was counted at least ten times. The genes are TRBV7-8 and TRBJ1-5; 9 bases map to TRBD1. Unmatched junction bases numbered 9, after V lost 5 bases and J lost 4 bases. This CDR3 has 16 amino acids. Germline CDR1 is SGHVS and CDR2 is FQNEAQ. The chain's CDR3 is CASSMISGTGNQPQHF. In nucleotides, the CDR3 is TGTGCCAGCAGCATGATTTCCGGGACAGGGAATCAGCCCCAGCATTTT.

In this sample, this clonotype turned up many times. The V gene is TRBV7-3, the J gene TRBJ2-1; TRBD2 is a possible D gene (6 bases). Trimming took 2 bases from V and 6 from J, leaving 14 bases between them. Germline V gene sequence: CDR1 SGHTA, CDR2 FQGTGA. The CDR3 consists of 15 residues. The CDR3 is CASSLDGSSANEQFF. In nucleotides, the CDR3 is TGTGCCAGCAGCTTAGACGGGAGCTCGGCCAATGAGCAGTTCTTC.

A note on this clonotype: This could be a read error, since a much larger clone is one nucleotide away. The J gene is TRBJ2-7, the V gene TRBV7-2; TRBD2 agrees at 9 bases. The CDR3 runs 15 residues. CDR1 is SGHTA, CDR2 FQGNSA, per germline. CDR3 DNA: TGTGCCGGCAGCTTAGCGGGGGACAGCTCCTACGAGCAGTACTTC. This codes for CAGSLAGDSSYEQYF.

This chain joins TRBV7-8 and TRBJ2-1, with 8 bases fitting TRBD2. The CDR3 extends over 21 amino acids. Unmatched junction bases numbered 25, after V lost 0 bases and J lost 9 bases. Germline lookup yields CDR1 SGHVS and CDR2 FQNEAQ. This CDR3 reads CASSLAREGTRGKRRLSEQFF. In DNA form, the CDR3 reads TGTGCCAGCAGCTTAGCGAGGGAGGGGACTAGAGGGAAGCGCCGTCTTAGTGAGCAGTTCTTC.

This clonotype has at least ten counts. The chain uses TRBV9 and TRBJ2-2, with TRBD2 matching 8 bases. The CDR3 is made up of 16 amino acids. Germline V CDR1 and CDR2: SGDLS, YYNGEE. After removal of 4 bases from V and 6 bases from J, the junction contained 11 bases not matched to a gene. The CDR3 sequence: CASSIRGSGSAGELFF. CDR3 nucleotide sequence: TGTGCCAGCAGCATCAGAGGGAGCGGGAGCGCCGGGGAGCTGTTTTTT.

This clonotype was recorded many times. V is TRBV7-8 and J is TRBJ2-2; no firm D call. The CDR3 extends over 13 amino acids. The germline gives CDR1 SGHVS, CDR2 FQNEAQ. With 3 bases removed from V and 3 bases from J, the gap between germline ends came to 5 bases. The CDR3 spells CASSFSYTGELFF. The CDR3 region has the DNA TGTGCCAGCAGCTTCAGCTACACCGGGGAGCTGTTTTTT.

The V and J genes are TRBV7-2 and TRBJ2-1; 11 bases are a match to TRBD1. Trimming took 5 bases from V and 7 from J; bases not matched to a gene: 13. Germline V gene data show CDR1 as SGHTA and CDR2 as FQGNSA. The CDR3 loop spans 17 amino acids. The CDR3 DNA reads TGTGCCAGCAGCCCCAGGACAGGGGGCCGGTTCACAAATGAGCAGTTCTTC. It yields the protein CASSPRTGGRFTNEQFF.